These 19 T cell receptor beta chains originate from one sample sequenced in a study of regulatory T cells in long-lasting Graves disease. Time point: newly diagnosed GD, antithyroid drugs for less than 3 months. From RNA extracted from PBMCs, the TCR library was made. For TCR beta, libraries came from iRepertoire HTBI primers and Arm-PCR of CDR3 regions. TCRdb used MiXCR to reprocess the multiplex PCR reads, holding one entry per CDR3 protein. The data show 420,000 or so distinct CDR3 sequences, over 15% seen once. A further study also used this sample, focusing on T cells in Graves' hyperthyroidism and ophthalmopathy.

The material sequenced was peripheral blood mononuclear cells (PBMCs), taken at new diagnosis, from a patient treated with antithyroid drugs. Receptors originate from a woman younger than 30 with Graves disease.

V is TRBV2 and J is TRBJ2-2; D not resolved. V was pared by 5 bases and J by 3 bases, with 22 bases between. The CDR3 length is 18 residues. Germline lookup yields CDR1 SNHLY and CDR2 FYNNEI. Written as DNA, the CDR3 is TGTGCCAGCAGTCCTACACGCCAGATTAGAGCTTACACCGGGGAGCTGTTTTTT. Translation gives CASSPTRQIRAYTGELFF.

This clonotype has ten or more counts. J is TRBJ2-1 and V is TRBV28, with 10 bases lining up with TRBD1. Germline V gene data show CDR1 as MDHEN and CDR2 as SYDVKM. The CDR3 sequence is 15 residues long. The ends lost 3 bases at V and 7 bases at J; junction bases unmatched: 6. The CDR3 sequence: CASSFFGQGVNEQFF. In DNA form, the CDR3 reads TGTGCCAGCAGTTTTTTTGGACAGGGGGTTAATGAGCAGTTCTTC.

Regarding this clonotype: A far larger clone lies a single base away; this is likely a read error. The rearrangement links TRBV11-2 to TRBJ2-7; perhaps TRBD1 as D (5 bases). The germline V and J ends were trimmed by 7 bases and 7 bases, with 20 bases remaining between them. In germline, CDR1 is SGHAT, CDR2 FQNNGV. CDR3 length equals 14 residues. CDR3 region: CASKRTHPDNEQYF. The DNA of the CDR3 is TGTGCCAGCAAGAGGACGCACCCGGACAATGAGCAGTACTTC.

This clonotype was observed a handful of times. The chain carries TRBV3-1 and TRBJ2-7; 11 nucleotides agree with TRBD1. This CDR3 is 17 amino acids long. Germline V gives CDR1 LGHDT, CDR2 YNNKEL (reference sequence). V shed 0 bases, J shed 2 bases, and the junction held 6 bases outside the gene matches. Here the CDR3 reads CASSQDGPGQGAYEQYF. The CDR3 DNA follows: TGTGCCAGCAGCCAAGACGGCCCGGGACAGGGGGCCTACGAGCAGTACTTC.

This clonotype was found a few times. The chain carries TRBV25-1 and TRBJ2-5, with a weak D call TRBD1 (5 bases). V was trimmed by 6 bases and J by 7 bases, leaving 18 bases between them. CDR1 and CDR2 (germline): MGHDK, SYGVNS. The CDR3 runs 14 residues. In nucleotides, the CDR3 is TGTGCCAGCAGCGAACCTGGACAACATATGACCCAGTACTTC. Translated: CASSEPGQHMTQYF.

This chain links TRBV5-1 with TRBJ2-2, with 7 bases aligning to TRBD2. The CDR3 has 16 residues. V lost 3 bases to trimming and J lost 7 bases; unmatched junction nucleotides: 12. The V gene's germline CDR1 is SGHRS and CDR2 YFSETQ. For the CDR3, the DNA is TGCGCCAGCAGCTCGGGTGCGGGAGAGGCGTTCGGGGAGCTGTTTTTT. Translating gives CASSSGAGEAFGELFF.

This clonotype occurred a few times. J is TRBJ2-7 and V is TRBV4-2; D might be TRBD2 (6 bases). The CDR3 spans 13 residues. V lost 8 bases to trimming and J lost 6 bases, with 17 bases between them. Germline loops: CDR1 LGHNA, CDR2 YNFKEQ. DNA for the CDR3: TGTGCCAGCGGCGGAGGGGCAAGGGTCGAGCAGTACTTC. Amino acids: CASGGGARVEQYF.

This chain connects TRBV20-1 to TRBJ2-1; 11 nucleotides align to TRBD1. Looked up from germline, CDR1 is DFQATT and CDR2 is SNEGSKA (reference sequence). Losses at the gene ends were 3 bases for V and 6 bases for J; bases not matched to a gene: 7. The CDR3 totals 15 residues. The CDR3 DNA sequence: TGCAGTGCTAGGCGGACAGGGGGCACTGTCAATGAGCAGTTCTTC. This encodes CSARRTGGTVNEQFF.

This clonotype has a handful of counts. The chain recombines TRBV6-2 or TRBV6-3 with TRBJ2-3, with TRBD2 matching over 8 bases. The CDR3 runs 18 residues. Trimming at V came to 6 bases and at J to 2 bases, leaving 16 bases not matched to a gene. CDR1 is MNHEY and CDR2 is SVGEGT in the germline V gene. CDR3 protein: CASRRQDLTSGSTDTQYF. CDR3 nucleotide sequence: TGTGCCAGCAGACGCCAAGACCTAACTAGCGGATCCACAGATACGCAGTATTTT.

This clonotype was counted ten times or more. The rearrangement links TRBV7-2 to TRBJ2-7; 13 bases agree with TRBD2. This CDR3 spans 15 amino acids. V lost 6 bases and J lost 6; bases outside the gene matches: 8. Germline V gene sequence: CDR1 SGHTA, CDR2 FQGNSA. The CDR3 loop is CASRSQLAGGGEQYF. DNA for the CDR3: TGTGCCAGCAGGTCCCAACTAGCGGGAGGGGGCGAGCAGTACTTC.

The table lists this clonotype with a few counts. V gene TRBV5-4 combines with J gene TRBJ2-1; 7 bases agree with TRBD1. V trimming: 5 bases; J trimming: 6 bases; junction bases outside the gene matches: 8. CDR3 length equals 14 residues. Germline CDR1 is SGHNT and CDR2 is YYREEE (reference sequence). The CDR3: CASSSIRDSNEQFF. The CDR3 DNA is TGTGCCAGCAGTTCTATCCGGGACAGCAATGAGCAGTTCTTC.

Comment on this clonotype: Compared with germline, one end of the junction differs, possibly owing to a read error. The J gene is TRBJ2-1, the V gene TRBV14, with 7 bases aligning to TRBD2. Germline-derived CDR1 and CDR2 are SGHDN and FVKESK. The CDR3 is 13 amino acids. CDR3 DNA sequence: TGTGCCAGCTCGGGACTAAGCTACAATGAGAAGTTCTTC. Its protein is CASSGLSYNEKFF.

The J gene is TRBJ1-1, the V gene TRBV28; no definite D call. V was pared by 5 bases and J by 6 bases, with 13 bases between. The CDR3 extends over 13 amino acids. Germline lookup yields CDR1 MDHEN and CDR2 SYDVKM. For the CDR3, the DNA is TGTGCCAGCAGTCTGGATGGGAGGTCTGAAGCTTTCTTT. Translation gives CASSLDGRSEAFF.

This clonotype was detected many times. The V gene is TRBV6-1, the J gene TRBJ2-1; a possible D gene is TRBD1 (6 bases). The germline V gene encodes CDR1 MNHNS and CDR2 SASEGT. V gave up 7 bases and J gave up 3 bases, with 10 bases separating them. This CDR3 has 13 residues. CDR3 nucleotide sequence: TGTGCCAGCACCCGGGACAACTACAATGAGCAGTTCTTC. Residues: CASTRDNYNEQFF.

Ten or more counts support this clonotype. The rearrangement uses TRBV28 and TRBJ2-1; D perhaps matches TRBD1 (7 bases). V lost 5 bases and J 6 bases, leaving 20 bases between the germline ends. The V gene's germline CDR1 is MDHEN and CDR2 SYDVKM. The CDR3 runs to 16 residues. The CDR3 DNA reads TGTGCCAGCAGTCCTACTACAGGGGAGGTAATCAATGAGCAGTTCTTC. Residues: CASSPTTGEVINEQFF. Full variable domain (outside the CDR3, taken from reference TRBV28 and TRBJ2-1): DVKVTQSSRYLVKRTGEKVFLECVQDMDHENMFWYRQDPGLGLRLIYFSYDVKMKEKGDIPEGYSVSREKKERFSLILESASTNQTSMYLCASSPTTGEVINEQFFGPGTRLTVL.

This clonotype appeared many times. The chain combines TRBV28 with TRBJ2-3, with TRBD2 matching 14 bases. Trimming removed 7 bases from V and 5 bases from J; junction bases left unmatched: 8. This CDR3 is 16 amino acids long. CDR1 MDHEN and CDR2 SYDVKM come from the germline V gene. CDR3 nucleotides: TGTGCCAGCACAAGGACTAGCGGGAGGTGGGGAGATACGCAGTATTTT. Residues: CASTRTSGRWGDTQYF.

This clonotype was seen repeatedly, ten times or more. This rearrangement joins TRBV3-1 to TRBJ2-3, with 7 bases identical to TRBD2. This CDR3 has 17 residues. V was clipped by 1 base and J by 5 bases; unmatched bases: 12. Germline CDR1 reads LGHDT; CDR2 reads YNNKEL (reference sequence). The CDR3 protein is CASSQGGTGGEGDTQYF. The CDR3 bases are TGTGCCAGCAGCCAAGGTGGGACTGGAGGGGAGGGAGATACGCAGTATTTT.

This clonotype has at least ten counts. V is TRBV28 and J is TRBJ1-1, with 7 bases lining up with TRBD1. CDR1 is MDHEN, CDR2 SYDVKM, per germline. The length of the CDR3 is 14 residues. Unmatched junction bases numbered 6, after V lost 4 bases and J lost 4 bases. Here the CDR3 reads CASSSPGQSTEAFF. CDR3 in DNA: TGTGCCAGCAGTTCCCCGGGACAGTCCACTGAAGCTTTCTTT.

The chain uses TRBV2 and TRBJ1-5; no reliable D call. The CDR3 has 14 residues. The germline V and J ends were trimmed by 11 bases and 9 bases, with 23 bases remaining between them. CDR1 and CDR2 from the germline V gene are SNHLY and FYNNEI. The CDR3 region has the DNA TGTGCCGGGTCAAACGGGATCCCAGGAGGGCCCCAGCATTTT. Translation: CAGSNGIPGGPQHF.